This TCR beta chain emerged from a study of blood T cell repertoires in COVID-19. The assay was immunoSEQ multiplex PCR, and TCRdb's table has in-frame clones only and misses some. This sample has some 100,000 clones, with roughly 89% found just once. The junction had 7 bases not matched to a gene; V was cut back by 3 bases and J by 8 bases. The CDR3 spans 15 residues. CDR1 is LNHDA and CDR2 is SQIVND in the germline V gene (reference sequence). The chain couples TRBV19 to TRBJ2-1; 10 bases are shared with TRBD2. This TCR derives from a man aged 65-85 years with acute or convalescent COVID-19. The sequenced sample consisted of peripheral blood. The CDR3 DNA reads as TGTGCCAGTAGTATGAGAGCGGGGGGGTTCGATGAGCAGTTCTTC. It specifies CASSMRAGGFDEQFF.